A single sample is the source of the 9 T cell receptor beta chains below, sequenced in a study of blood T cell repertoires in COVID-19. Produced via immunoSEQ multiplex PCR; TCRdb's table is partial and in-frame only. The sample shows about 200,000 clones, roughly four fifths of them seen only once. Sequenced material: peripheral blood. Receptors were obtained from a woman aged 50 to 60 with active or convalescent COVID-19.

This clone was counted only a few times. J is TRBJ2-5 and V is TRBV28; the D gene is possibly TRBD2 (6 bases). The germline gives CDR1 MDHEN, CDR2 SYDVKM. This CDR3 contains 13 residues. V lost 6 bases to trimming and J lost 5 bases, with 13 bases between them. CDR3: CASSLSGSETQYF. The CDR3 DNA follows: TGTGCCAGCAGCCTCAGCGGGTCGGAGACCCAGTACTTC.

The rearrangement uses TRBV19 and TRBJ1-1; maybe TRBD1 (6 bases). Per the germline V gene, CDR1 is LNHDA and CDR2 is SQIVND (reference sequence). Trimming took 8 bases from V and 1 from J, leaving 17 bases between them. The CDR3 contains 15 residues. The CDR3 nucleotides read TGTGCCAGTTCTCGACATAAGGACAGGAACACTGAAGCTTTCTTT. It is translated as CASSRHKDRNTEAFF.

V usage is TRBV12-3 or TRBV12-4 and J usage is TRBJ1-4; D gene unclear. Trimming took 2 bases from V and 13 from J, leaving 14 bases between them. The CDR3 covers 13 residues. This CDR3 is CASSLTSDSILFF. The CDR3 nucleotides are TGTGCCAGCAGTTTAACCTCGGATAGCATACTGTTTTTT.

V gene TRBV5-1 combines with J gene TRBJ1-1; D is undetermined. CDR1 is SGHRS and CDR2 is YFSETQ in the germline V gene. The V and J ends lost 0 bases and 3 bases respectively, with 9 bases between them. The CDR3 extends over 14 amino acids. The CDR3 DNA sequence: TGCGCCAGCAGCTTGGGCAGCGTGGACACTGAAGCTTTCTTT. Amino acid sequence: CASSLGSVDTEAFF.

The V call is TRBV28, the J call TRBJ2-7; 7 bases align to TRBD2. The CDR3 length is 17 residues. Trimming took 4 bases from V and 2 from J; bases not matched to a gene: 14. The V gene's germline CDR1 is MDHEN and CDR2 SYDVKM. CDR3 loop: CASSSPDVGGRPYEQYF. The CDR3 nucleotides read TGTGCCAGCAGTTCCCCGGACGTTGGCGGGAGACCCTACGAGCAGTACTTC.

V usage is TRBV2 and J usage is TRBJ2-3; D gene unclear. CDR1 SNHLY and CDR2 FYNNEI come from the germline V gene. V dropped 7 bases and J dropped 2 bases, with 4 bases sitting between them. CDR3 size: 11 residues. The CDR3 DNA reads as TGTGCCAGCACCTTCACAGATACGCAGTATTTT. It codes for CASTFTDTQYF. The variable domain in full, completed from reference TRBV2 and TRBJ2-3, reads EPEVTQTPSHQVTQMGQEVILRCVPISNHLYFYWYRQILGQKVEFLVSFYNNEISEKSEIFDDQFSVERPDGSNFTLKIRSTKLEDSAMYFCASTFTDTQYFGPGTRLTVL.

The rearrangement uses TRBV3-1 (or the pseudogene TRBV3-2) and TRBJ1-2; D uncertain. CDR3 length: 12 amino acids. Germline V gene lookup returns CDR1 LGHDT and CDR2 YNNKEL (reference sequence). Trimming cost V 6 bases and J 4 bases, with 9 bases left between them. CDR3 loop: CASRASSYGYTF. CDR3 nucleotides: TGTGCCAGCAGAGCTAGCTCCTATGGCTACACCTTC.

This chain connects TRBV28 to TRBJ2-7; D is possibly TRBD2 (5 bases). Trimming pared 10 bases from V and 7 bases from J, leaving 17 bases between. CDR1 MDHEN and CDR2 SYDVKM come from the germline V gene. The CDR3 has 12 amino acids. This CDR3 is CATTTDPGEQYF. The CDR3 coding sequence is TGTGCCACCACCACCGATCCGGGGGAGCAGTACTTC.

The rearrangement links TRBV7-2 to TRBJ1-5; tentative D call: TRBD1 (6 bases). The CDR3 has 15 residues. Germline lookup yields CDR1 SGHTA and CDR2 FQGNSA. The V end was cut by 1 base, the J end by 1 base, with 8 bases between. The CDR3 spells CASSLEGHSNQPQHF. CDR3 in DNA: TGTGCCAGCAGCTTAGAGGGACACAGCAATCAGCCCCAGCATTTT.